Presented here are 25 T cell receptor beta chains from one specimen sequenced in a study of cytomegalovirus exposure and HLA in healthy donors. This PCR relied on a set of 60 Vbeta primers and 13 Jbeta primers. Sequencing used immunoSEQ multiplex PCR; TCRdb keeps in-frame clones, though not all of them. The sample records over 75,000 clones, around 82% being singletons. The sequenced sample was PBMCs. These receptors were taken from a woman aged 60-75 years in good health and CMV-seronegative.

The CDR3 protein is CASSPVGGSYEQYF. The CDR3 nucleotides are TGTGCCAGCAGCCCCGTAGGCGGTTCCTACGAGCAGTACTTC. The rearrangement links TRBV7-2 to TRBJ2-7; no reliable D call. Germline CDR1 reads SGHTA; CDR2 reads FQGNSA. V lost 5 bases to trimming and J lost 1 base, with 12 bases between them. This CDR3 has 14 residues.

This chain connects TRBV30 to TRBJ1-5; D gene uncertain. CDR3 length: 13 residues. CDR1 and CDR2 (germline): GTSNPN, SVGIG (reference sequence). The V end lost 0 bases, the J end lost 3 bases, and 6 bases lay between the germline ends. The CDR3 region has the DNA TGTGCCTGGAGTGTTTCCATCAATCAGCCCCAGCATTTT. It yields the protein CAWSVSINQPQHF.

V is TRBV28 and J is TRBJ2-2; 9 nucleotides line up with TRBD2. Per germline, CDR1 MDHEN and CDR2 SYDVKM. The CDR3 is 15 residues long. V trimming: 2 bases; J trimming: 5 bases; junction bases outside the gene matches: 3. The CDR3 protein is CASSLLLAGTGELFF. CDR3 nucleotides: TGTGCCAGCAGTTTACTCCTAGCGGGGACCGGGGAGCTGTTTTTT. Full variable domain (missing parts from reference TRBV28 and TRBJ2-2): DVKVTQSSRYLVKRTGEKVFLECVQDMDHENMFWYRQDPGLGLRLIYFSYDVKMKEKGDIPEGYSVSREKKERFSLILESASTNQTSMYLCASSLLLAGTGELFFGEGSRLTVL.

For the CDR3, the DNA is TGTGCCAGCAGGGGGGGGTACAATGAGCAGTTCTTC. Translated, it gives CASRGGYNEQFF. The chain is built from TRBV27 and TRBJ2-1; 7 bases line up with TRBD2. CDR3 size: 12 residues. Germline V gene sequence: CDR1 MNHEY, CDR2 SMNVEV (reference sequence). Germline trimming cut 6 bases from V and 4 bases from J; bases unmatched to any gene: 0.

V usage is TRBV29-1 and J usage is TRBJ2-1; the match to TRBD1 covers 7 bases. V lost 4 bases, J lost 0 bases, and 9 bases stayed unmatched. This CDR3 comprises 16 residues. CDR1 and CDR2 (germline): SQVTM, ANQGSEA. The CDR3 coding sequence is TGCAGCGTTGCCACTTACAGGGGCCCCTCCTACAATGAGCAGTTCTTC. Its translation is CSVATYRGPSYNEQFF.

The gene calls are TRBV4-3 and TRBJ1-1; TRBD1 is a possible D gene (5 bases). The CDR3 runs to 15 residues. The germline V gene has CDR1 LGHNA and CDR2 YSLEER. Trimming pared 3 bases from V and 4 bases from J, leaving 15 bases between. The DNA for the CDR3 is TGCGCCAGCAGCCACCGCAGGGTACGAGGCACTGAAGCTTTCTTT. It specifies CASSHRRVRGTEAFF.

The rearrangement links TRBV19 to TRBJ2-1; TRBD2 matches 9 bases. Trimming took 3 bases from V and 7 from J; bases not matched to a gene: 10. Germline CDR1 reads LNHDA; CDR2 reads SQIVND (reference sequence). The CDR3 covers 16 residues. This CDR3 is CASSIPRRGGSNEQFF. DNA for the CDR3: TGTGCCAGTAGTATCCCTCGGCGGGGGGGCTCAAATGAGCAGTTCTTC.

The CDR3 region is CASMKTGGGYTF. DNA of the CDR3: TGTGCCAGTATGAAGACAGGAGGTGGCTACACCTTC. The gene calls are TRBV19 and TRBJ1-2, with TRBD1 as a possible D gene (6 bases). The V gene lost 7 bases and the J gene lost 7 bases, with 13 bases spanning the gap. This CDR3 region has 12 residues. Germline assignment: CDR1 LNHDA and CDR2 SQIVND (reference sequence).

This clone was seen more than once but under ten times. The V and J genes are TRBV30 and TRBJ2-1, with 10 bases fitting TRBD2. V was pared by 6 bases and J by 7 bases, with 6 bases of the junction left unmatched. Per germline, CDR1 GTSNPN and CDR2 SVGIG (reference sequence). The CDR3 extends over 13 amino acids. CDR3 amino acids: CACLVSGRNEQFF. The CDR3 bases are TGTGCCTGCCTGGTTAGCGGGAGGAATGAGCAGTTCTTC.

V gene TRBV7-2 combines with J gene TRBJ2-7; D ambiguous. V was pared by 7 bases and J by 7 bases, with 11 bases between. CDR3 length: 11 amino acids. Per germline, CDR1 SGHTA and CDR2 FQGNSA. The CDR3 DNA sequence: TGTGCCAGCACTTCGGGTCGGGAGCAGTACTTC. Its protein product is CASTSGREQYF.

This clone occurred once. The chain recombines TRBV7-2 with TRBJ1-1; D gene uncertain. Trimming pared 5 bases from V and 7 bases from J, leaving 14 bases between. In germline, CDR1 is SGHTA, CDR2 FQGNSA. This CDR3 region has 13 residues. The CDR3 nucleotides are TGTGCCAGCAGCCCCCTGCATGGTAGTGAAGCTTTCTTT. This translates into CASSPLHGSEAFF.

CDR3 loop: CASTRLGQGTGELFF. The CDR3 nucleotides are TGTGCCAGCACACGTCTTGGGCAGGGAACCGGGGAGCTGTTTTTT. The chain uses TRBV2 and TRBJ2-2; a weak D match, TRBD1 (5 bases). Trimming stripped 7 bases from V and 5 bases from J, with 17 bases between. This CDR3 has 15 amino acids. Germline V CDR1 and CDR2: SNHLY, FYNNEI.

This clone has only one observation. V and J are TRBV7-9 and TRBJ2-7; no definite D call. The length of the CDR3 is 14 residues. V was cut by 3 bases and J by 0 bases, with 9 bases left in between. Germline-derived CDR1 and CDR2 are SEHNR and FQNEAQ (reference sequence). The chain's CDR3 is CASSFGQDSYEQYF. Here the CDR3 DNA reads TGTGCCAGCAGCTTTGGGCAGGACTCCTACGAGCAGTACTTC.

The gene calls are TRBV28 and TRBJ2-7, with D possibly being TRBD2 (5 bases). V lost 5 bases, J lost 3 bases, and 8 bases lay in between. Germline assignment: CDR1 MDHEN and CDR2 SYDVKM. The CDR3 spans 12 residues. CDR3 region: CASSITSYEQYF. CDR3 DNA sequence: TGTGCCAGCAGTATTACTAGCTACGAGCAGTACTTC.

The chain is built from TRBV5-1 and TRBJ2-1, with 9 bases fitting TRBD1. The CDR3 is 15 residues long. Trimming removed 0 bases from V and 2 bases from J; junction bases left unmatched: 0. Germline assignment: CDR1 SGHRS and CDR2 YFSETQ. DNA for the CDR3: TGCGCCAGCAGCTTGGGACAGGGGGCCTACAATGAGCAGTTCTTC. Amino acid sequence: CASSLGQGAYNEQFF.

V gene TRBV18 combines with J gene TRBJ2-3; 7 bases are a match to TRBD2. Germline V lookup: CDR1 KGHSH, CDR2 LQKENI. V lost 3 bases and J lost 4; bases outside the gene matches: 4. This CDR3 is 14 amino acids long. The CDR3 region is CASSPLRGADTQYF. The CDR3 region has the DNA TGTGCCAGCTCACCCCTTCGGGGGGCAGATACGCAGTATTTT.

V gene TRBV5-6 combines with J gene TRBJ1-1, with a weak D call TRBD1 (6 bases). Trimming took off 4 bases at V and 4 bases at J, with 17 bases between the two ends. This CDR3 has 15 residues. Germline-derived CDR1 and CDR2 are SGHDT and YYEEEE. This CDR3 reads CASSTVRGLGTEAFF. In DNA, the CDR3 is TGTGCCAGCAGCACCGTCAGGGGATTAGGCACTGAAGCTTTCTTT.

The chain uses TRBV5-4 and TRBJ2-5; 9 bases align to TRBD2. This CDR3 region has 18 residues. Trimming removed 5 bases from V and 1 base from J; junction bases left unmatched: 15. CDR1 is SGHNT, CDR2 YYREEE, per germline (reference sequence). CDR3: CASRSGTSRFGCQETQYF. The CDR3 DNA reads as TGTGCCAGCAGAAGCGGGACTAGCAGGTTTGGCTGCCAAGAGACCCAGTACTTC.

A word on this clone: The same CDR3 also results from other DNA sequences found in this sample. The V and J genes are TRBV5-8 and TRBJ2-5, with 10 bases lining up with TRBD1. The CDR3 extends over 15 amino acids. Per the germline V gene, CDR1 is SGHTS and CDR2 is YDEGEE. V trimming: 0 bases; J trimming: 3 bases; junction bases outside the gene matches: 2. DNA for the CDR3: TGTGCCAGCAGCTTGGGGGGACAGGGGAAAGAGACCCAGTACTTC. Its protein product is CASSLGGQGKETQYF.

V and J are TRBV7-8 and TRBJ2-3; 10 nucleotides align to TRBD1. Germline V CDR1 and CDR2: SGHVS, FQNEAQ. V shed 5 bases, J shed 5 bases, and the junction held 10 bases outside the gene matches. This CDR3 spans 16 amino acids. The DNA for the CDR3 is TGTGCCAGCAGCCCTCAAGGGACAGGGGTCATAGATACGCAGTATTTT. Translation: CASSPQGTGVIDTQYF.

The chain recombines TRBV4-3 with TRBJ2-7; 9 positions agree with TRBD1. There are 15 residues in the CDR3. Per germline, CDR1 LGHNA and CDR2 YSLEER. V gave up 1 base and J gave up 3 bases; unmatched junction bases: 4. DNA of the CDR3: TGCGCCAGCAGCCAAGCGGGGACAGGGATCTACGAGCAGTACTTC. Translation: CASSQAGTGIYEQYF.

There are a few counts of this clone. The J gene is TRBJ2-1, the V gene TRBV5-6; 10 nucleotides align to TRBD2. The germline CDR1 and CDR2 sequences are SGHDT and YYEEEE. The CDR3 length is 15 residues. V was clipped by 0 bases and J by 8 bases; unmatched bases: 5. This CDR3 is CASSLELAGFHEQFF. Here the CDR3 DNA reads TGTGCCAGCAGCTTGGAACTAGCGGGATTTCATGAGCAGTTCTTC.

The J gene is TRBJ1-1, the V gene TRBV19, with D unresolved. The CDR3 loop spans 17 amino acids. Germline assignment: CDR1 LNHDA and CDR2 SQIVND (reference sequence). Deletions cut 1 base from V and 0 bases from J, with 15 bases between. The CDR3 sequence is CASSIGGRVPMNTEAFF. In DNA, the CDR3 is TGTGCCAGTAGTATAGGAGGCCGGGTGCCAATGAACACTGAAGCTTTCTTT.

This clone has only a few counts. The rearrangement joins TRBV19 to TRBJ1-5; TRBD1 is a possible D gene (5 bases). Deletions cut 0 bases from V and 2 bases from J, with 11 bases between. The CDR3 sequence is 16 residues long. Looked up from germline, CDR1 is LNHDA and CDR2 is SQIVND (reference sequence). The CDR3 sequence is CASSIEGPGRNQPQHF. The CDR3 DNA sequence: TGTGCCAGTAGTATAGAGGGGCCGGGTCGCAATCAGCCCCAGCATTTT.

DNA of the CDR3: TGTGCCAGCAGCTTCCGACCGGGGGAGACCCAGTACTTC. This encodes CASSFRPGETQYF. The chain has TRBV7-2 and TRBJ2-5; possibly TRBD2 for D (5 bases). Trimming shortened V by 3 bases and J by 5 bases, and 10 bases separated the two germline ends. CDR3 length: 13 residues. The germline V gene encodes CDR1 SGHTA and CDR2 FQGNSA.